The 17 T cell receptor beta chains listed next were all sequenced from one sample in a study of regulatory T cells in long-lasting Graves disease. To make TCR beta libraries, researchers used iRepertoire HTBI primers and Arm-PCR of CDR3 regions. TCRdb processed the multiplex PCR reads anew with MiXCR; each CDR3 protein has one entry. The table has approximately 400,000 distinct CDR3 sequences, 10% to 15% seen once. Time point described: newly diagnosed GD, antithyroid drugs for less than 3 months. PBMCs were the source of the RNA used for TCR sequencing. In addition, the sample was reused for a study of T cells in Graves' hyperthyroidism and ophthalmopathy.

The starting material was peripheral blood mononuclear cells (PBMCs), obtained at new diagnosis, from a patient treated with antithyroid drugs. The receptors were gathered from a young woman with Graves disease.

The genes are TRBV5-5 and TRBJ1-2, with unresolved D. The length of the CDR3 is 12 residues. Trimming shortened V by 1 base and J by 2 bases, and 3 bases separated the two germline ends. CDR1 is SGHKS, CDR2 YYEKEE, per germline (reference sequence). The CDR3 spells CASSLFNYGYTF. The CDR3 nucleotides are TGTGCCAGCAGCTTGTTCAACTATGGCTACACCTTC.

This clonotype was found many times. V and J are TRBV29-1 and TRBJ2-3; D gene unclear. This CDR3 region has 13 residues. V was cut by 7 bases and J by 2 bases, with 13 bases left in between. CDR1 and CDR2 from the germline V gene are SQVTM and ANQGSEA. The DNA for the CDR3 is TGCAGCGGTACGCCCCCCTCCACAGATACGCAGTATTTT. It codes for CSGTPPSTDTQYF.

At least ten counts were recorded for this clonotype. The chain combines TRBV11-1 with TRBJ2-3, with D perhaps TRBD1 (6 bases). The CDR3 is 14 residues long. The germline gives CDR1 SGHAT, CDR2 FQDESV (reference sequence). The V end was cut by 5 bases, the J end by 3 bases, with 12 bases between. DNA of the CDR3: TGTGCCAGCAGCAACTGGACAGATACAGATACGCAGTATTTT. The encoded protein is CASSNWTDTDTQYF. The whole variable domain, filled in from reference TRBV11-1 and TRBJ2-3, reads EAEVAQSPRYKITEKSQAVAFWCDPISGHATLYWYRQILGQGPELLVQFQDESVVDDSQLPKDRFSAERLKGVDSTLKIQPAELGDSAMYLCASSNWTDTDTQYFGPGTRLTVL.

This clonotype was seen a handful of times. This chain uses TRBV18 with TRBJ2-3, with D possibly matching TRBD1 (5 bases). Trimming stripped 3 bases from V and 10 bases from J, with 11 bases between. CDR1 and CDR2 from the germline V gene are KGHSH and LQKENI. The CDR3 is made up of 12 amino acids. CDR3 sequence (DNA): TGTGCCAGCTCACCCCCAGGGATGGCGCAGTATTTT. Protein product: CASSPPGMAQYF.

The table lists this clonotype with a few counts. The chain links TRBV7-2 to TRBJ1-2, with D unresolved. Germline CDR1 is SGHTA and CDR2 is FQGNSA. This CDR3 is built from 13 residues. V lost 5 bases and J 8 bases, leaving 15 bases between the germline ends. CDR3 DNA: TGTGCCAGCAGCCCTCGGGCAGGCGGGGGCTACACCTTC. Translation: CASSPRAGGGYTF. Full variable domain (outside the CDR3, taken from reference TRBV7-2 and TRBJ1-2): GAGVSQSPSNKVTEKGKDVELRCDPISGHTALYWYRQSLGQGLEFLIYFQGNSAPDKSGLPSDRFSAERTGGSVSTLTIQRTQQEDSAVYLCASSPRAGGGYTFGSGTRLTVV.

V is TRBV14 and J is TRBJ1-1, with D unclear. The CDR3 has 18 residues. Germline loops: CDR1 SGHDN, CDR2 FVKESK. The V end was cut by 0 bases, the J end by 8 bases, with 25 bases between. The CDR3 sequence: CASSQESTARRYAWEAFF. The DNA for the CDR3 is TGTGCCAGCAGCCAAGAAAGCACGGCGCGTCGGTATGCGTGGGAAGCTTTCTTT.

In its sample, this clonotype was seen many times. This CDR3 is CSARLQGGDTEAFF. The CDR3 bases are TGCAGTGCTAGGCTCCAGGGAGGGGACACTGAAGCTTTCTTT. The chain recombines TRBV20-1 with TRBJ1-1; D is perhaps TRBD1 (5 bases). CDR1 and CDR2 (germline): DFQATT, SNEGSKA (reference sequence). This CDR3 is 14 amino acids long. Trimming took 3 bases from V and 3 from J, leaving 14 bases between them.

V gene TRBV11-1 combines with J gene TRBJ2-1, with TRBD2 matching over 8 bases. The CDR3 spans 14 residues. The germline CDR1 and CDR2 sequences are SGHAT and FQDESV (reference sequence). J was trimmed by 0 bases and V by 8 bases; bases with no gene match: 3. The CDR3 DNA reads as TGTGCCAGCCTTACTAGCGGCTCCTACAATGAGCAGTTCTTC. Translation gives CASLTSGSYNEQFF.

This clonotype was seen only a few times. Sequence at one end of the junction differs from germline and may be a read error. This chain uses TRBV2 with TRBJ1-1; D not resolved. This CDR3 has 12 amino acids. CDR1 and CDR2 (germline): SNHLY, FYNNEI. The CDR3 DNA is TGTGTCAGCAGTGCAGGGAACACTGAAGCTTTCTTT. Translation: CVSSAGNTEAFF. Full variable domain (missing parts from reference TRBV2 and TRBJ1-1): EPEVTQTPSHQVTQMGQEVILRCVPISNHLYFYWYRQILGQKVEFLVSFYNNEISEKSEIFDDQFSVERPDGSNFTLKIRSTKLEDSAMYFCVSSAGNTEAFFGQGTRLTVV.

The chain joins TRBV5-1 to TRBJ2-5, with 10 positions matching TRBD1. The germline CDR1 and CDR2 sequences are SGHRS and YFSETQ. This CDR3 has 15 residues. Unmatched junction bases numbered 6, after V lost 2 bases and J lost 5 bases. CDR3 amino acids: CASSFPGQGTETQYF. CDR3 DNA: TGCGCCAGCAGCTTTCCGGGACAGGGGACGGAGACCCAGTACTTC.

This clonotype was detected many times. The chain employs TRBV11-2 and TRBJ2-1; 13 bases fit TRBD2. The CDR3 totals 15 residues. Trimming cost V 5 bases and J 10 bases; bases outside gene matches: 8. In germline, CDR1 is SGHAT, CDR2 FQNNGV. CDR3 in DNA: TGTGCCAGCAGCCGCACCGGGACTAGCGGGACCGAGCAGTTCTTC. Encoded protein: CASSRTGTSGTEQFF. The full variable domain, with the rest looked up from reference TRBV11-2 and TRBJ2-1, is EAGVAQSPRYKIIEKRQSVAFWCNPISGHATLYWYQQILGQGPKLLIQFQNNGVVDDSQLPKDRFSAERLKGVDSTLKIQPAKLEDSAVYLCASSRTGTSGTEQFFGPGTRLTVL.

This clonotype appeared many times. CDR3 residues: CASSSSGRVNEQYF. DNA for the CDR3: TGTGCCAGCAGTTCCAGCGGGAGGGTAAACGAGCAGTACTTC. The chain is built from TRBV28 and TRBJ2-7; 10 nucleotides agree with TRBD2. The CDR3 runs to 14 residues. The junction had 5 bases not matched to a gene; V was cut back by 4 bases and J by 5 bases. CDR1 MDHEN and CDR2 SYDVKM come from the germline V gene.

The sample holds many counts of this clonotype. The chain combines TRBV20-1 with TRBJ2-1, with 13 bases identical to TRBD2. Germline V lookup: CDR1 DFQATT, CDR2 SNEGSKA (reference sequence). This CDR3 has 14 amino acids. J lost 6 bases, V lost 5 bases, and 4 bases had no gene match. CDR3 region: CSAPGTSGTNEQFF. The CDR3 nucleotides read TGCAGTGCTCCCGGGACTAGCGGGACCAATGAGCAGTTCTTC.

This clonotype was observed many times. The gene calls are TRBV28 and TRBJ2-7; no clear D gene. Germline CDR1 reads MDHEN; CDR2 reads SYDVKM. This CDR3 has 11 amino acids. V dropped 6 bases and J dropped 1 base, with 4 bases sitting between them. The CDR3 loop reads CASSRSYEQYF. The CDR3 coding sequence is TGTGCCAGCAGCCGGTCCTACGAGCAGTACTTC.

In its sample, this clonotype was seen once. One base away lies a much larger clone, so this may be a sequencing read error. Here the CDR3 reads CASSLEGAGTDTQYF. CDR3 sequence (DNA): TGTGCCAGCAGCTTAGAGGGGGCCGGCACAGATACGCAGTATTTT. V gene TRBV11-3 combines with J gene TRBJ2-3; D is possibly TRBD1 (6 bases). The V end lost 0 bases, the J end lost 1 base, and 8 bases lay between the germline ends. There are 15 residues in the CDR3. Germline CDR1 SGHNT, CDR2 YENEEA.

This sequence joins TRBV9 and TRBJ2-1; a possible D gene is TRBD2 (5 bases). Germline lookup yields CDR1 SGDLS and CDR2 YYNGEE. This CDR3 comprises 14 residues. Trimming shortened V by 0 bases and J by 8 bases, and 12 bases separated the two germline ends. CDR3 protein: CASSVAGMMDEQFF. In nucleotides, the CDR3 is TGTGCCAGCAGCGTAGCGGGGATGATGGATGAGCAGTTCTTC.

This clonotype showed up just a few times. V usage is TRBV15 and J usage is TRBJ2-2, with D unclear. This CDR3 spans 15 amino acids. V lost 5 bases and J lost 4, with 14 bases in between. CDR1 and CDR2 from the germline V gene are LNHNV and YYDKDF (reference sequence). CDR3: CATSDPTHPTGELFF. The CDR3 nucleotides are TGTGCCACCAGCGACCCGACCCACCCCACCGGGGAGCTGTTTTTT.